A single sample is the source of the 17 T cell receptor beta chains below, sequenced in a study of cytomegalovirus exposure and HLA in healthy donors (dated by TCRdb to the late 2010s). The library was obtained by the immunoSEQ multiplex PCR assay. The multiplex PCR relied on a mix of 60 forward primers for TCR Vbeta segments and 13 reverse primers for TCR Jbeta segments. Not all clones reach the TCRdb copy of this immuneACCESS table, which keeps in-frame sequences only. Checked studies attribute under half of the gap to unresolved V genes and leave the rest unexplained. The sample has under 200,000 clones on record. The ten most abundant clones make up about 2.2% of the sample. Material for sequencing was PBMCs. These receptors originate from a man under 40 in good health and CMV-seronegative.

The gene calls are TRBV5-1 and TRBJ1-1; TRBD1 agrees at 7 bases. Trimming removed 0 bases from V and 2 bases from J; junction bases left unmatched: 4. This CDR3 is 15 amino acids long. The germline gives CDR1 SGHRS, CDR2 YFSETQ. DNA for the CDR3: TGCGCCAGCAGCTTGGATGGGACAGATAACACTGAAGCTTTCTTT. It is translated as CASSLDGTDNTEAFF.

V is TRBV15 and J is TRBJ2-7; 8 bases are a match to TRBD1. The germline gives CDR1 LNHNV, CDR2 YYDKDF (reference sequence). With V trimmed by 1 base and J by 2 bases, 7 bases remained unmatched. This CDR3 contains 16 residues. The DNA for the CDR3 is TGTGCCACCAGCAGAGGGCCAGGGGGCTATACCTACGAGCAGTACTTC. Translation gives CATSRGPGGYTYEQYF.

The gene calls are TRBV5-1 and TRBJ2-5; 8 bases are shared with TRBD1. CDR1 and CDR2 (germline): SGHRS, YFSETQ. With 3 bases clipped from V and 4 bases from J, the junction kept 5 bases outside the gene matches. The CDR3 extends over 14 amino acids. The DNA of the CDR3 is TGCGCCAGCAGCTGGCAGGGGGCGAGAGAGACCCAGTACTTC. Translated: CASSWQGARETQYF.

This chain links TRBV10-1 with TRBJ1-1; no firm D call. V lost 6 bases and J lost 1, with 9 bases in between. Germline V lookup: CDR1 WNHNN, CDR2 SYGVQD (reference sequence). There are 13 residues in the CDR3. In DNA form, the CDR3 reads TGCGCCAGCAGGGCCCGGGGGAACACTGAAGCTTTCTTT. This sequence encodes CASRARGNTEAFF.

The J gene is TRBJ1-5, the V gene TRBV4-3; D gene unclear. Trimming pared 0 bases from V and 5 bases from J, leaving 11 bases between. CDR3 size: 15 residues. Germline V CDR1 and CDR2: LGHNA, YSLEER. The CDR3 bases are TGCGCCAGCAGCCAAGATGTCGGGTCTTATCAGCCCCAGCATTTT. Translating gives CASSQDVGSYQPQHF.

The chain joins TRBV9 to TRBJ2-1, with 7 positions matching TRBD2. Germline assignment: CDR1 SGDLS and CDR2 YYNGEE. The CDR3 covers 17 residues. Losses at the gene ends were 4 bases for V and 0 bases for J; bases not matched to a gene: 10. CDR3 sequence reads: CASSPPGGISSYNEQFF. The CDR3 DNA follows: TGTGCCAGCAGCCCCCCCGGGGGGATTAGCTCCTACAATGAGCAGTTCTTC.

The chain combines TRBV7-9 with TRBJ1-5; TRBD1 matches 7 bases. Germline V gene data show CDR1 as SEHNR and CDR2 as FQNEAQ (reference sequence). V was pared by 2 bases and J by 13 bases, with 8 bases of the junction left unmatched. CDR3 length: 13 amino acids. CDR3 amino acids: CASSLQTGAEQHF. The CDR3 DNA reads TGTGCCAGCAGCTTACAAACAGGGGCAGAACAGCATTTT.

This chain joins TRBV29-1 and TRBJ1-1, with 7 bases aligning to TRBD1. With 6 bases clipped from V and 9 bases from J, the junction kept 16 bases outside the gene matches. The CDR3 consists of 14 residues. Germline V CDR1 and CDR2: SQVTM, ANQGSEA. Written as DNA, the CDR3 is TGCAGCGTCGAACCCGGGACAGTTTACGATCAAGCTTTCTTT. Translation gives CSVEPGTVYDQAFF.

CDR3: CATKPSGSYEQYF. The CDR3 bases are TGTGCCACTAAGCCCAGCGGGAGCTACGAGCAGTACTTC. The chain recombines TRBV28 with TRBJ2-7, with 8 bases that match TRBD2. V lost 10 bases to trimming and J lost 3 bases; unmatched junction nucleotides: 8. The CDR3 has 13 amino acids. Looked up from germline, CDR1 is MDHEN and CDR2 is SYDVKM.

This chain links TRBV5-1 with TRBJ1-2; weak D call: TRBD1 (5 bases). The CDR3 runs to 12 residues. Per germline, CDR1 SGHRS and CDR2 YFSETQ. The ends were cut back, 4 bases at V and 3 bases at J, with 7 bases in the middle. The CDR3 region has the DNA TGCGCCAGCAGCGAACAGGACTATGGCTACACCTTC. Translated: CASSEQDYGYTF.

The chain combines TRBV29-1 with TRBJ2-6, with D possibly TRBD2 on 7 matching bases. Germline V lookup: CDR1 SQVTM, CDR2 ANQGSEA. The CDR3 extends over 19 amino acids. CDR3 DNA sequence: TGCAGTATTGCGGGTGGAGGGAGGGGGAAGGCCTCTGGGGCCAACGTCCTGACTTTC. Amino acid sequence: CSIAGGGRGKASGANVLTF.

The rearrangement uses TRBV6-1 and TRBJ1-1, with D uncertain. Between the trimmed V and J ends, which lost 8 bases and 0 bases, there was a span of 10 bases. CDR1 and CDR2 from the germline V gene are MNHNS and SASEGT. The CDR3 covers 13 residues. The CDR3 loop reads CASGGTMNTEAFF. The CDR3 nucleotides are TGTGCCAGCGGAGGCACTATGAACACTGAAGCTTTCTTT.

In nucleotides, the CDR3 is TGCAGCGTTGAAAGGGGTTCTGGGGCCAACGTCCTGACTTTC. It translates to CSVERGSGANVLTF. The chain has TRBV29-1 and TRBJ2-6; D is perhaps TRBD1 (5 bases). Germline loops: CDR1 SQVTM, CDR2 ANQGSEA. Trimming took 2 bases from V and 1 from J, leaving 6 bases between them. CDR3 length: 14 residues.

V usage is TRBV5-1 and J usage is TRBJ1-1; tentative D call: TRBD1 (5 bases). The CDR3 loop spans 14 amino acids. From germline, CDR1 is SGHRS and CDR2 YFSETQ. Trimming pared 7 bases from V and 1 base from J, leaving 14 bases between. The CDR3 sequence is CASGQGTSNTEAFF. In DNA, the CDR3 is TGCGCCAGCGGTCAGGGCACTTCGAACACTGAAGCTTTCTTT. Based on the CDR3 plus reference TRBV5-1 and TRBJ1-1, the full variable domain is KAGVTQTPRYLIKTRGQQVTLSCSPISGHRSVSWYQQTPGQGLQFLFEYFSETQRNKGNFPGRFSGRQFSNSRSEMNVSTLELGDSALYLCASGQGTSNTEAFFGQGTRLTVV.

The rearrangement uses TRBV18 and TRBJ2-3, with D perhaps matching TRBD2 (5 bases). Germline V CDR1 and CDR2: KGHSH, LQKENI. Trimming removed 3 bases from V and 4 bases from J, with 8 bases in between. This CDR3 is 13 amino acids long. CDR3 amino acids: CASSPSSPDTQYF. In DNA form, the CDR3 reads TGTGCCAGCTCACCTTCTAGCCCAGATACGCAGTATTTT.

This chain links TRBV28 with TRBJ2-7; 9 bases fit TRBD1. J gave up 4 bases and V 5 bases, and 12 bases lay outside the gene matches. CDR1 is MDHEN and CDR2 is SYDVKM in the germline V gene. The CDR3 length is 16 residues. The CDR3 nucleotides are TGTGCCAGCAGTCTTCAGGGGGACAGGGCTATATACGAGCAGTACTTC. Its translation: CASSLQGDRAIYEQYF.

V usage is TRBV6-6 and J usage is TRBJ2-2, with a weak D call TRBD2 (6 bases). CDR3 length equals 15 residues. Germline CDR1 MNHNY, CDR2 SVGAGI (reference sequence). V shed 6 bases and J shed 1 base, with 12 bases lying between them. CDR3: CASSPDYRNTGELFF. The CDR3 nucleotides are TGTGCCAGCAGCCCGGACTATCGGAACACCGGGGAGCTGTTTTTT.